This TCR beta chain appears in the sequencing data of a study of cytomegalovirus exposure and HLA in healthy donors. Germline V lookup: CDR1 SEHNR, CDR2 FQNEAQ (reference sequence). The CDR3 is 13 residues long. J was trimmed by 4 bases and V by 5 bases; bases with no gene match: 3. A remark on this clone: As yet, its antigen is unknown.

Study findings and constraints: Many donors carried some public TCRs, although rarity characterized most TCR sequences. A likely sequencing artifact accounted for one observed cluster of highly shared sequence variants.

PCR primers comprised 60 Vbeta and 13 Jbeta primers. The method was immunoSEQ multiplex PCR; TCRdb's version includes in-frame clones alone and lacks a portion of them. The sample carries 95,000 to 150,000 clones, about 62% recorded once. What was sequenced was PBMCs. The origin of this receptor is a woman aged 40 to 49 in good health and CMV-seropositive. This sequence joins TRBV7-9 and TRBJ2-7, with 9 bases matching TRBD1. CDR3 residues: CASSQDRGYEQYF. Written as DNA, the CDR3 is TGTGCCAGCAGCCAGGACAGGGGATACGAGCAGTACTTC.